This T cell receptor beta chain derives from a study of CD8 T cells in Susac syndrome. Whole-study findings and limits: A relatively small number of individuals underwent TCR sequencing and HLA analysis.

An amount of RNA that ranged from roughly 0.5 to 1 ug was reverse transcribed with random hexamers. With immunoSEQ multiplex PCR, TCR beta CDR3 was amplified across 54 Vbeta and 13 Jbeta. MiXCR, applied by TCRdb to the immunoSEQ multiplex PCR reads, yields one record per CDR3 protein. The sample gives about 440,000 distinct CDR3 sequences, more than 70% of which show up once; 0.12% is in the top ten. This clonotype appeared a single time. The antigen is undetermined. The study sequenced TCR beta in blood CD8+ and CD4+ T cells. Negative isolation yielded CD4+ and CD8+ T cells, and FACS enriched TEMRA cells. Trimming pared 3 bases from V and 5 bases from J, leaving 10 bases between. The CDR3 loop spans 13 amino acids. In germline, CDR1 is MNHEY, CDR2 SMNVEV (reference sequence).

Source material: CD8+ T cells from PBMCs. This receptor was identified in a human donor with multiple sclerosis. J is TRBJ1-1 and V is TRBV27; D not resolved. The CDR3 nucleotides read TGTGCCAGCAGTTTGGCTCGTTGGACTGAAGCTTTCTTT. Its protein is CASSLARWTEAFF.